The 21 T cell receptor beta chains in this list originate from one sample, sequenced in a study of shared clonotypes between healthy human individuals. TCRdb keeps only in-frame clones here, not all; method: immunoSEQ multiplex PCR. The profile shows more than 2 million clones, approximately 95% of them singletons. Sequencing was performed on naive CD4+ T cells sorted from blood. Subset specified: CD45RA+ positively selected. The receptors here all came from a man aged 18 to 30 in good health.

The genes are TRBV18 and TRBJ1-4; possible D gene TRBD1, 6 bases. Trimming took off 0 bases at V and 5 bases at J, with 13 bases between the two ends. The V gene's germline CDR1 is KGHSH and CDR2 LQKENI. CDR3 length: 16 amino acids. The CDR3 spells CASSPPAGHPNEKLFF. The CDR3 DNA sequence: TGTGCCAGCTCACCACCGGCGGGACACCCCAATGAAAAACTGTTTTTT.

Concerning this clone: Other DNA variants within this sample encode the same CDR3. The chain is built from TRBV20-1 and TRBJ2-7, with D tentatively TRBD1 (7 bases). This CDR3 comprises 11 residues. Germline CDR1 is DFQATT and CDR2 is SNEGSKA (reference sequence). V was pared by 2 bases and J by 6 bases, with 8 bases between. CDR3 DNA: TGCAGTGCTAGACAGGGGGGCGAGCAGTACTTC. It translates to CSARQGGEQYF.

A remark on this clone: This CDR3 is also generated by other DNA sequences in the sample. The chain carries TRBV7-9 and TRBJ2-1; 13 bases align to TRBD2. CDR1 is SEHNR and CDR2 is FQNEAQ in the germline V gene (reference sequence). The ends lost 4 bases at V and 6 bases at J; junction bases unmatched: 3. The CDR3 totals 15 residues. The CDR3 here is CASSSGTSGINEQFF. As DNA, the CDR3 is TGTGCCAGCAGCTCCGGGACTAGCGGGATCAATGAGCAGTTCTTC.

The chain employs TRBV5-4 and TRBJ1-1; D possibly corresponds to TRBD1 (6 bases). The CDR3 sequence is 14 residues long. V lost 4 bases and J 1 base, leaving 11 bases between the germline ends. From germline, CDR1 is SGHNT and CDR2 YYREEE (reference sequence). The CDR3 spells CASSTGQPNTEAFF. In DNA, the CDR3 is TGTGCCAGCAGCACCGGACAGCCGAACACTGAAGCTTTCTTT. Full variable domain (rest looked up from reference TRBV5-4 and TRBJ1-1): ETGVTQSPTHLIKTRGQQVTLRCSSQSGHNTVSWYQQALGQGPQFIFQYYREEENGRGNFPPRFSGLQFPNYSSELNVNALELDDSALYLCASSTGQPNTEAFFGQGTRLTVV.

This sequence joins TRBV9 and TRBJ1-1; no firm D call. This CDR3 has 16 amino acids. Looked up from germline, CDR1 is SGDLS and CDR2 is YYNGEE. Trimming stripped 3 bases from V and 0 bases from J, with 15 bases between. The CDR3 sequence is CASSGVGGRLNTEAFF. The CDR3 bases are TGTGCCAGCAGCGGTGTAGGTGGCAGATTGAACACTGAAGCTTTCTTT.

In its sample, this clone was seen once. The rearrangement joins TRBV25-1 to TRBJ1-6, with a weak D call TRBD1 (6 bases). The V end was cut by 6 bases, the J end by 12 bases, with 12 bases between. Germline V gene sequence: CDR1 MGHDK, CDR2 SYGVNS. The CDR3 totals 12 residues. The CDR3 spells CASRRGAGPLHF. The CDR3, as DNA: TGTGCCAGCAGGAGGGGGGCGGGACCCCTCCACTTT.

The chain is built from TRBV6-6 and TRBJ2-1; D is uncertain. Germline-derived CDR1 and CDR2 are MNHNY and SVGAGI (reference sequence). The CDR3 is made up of 16 amino acids. Trimming cost V 2 bases and J 4 bases, with 15 bases left between them. In nucleotides, the CDR3 is TGTGCCAGCAGTTACCCCGAGCTAGTTGGGTACAATGAGCAGTTCTTC. It is translated as CASSYPELVGYNEQFF.

This clone was observed a handful of times. The identical CDR3 is also encoded by other nucleotide sequences in the sample. The V and J genes are TRBV5-1 and TRBJ1-6; TRBD1 agrees at 7 bases. CDR1 and CDR2 from the germline V gene are SGHRS and YFSETQ. The junction had 5 bases not matched to a gene; V was cut back by 1 base and J by 10 bases. The CDR3 length is 14 residues. Here the CDR3 reads CASSLTGVNSPLHF. CDR3 coding DNA: TGCGCCAGCAGCTTGACAGGGGTAAACTCACCCCTCCACTTT.

The J gene is TRBJ1-1, the V gene TRBV4-1; D not resolved. Germline CDR1 is MGHRA and CDR2 is YSYEKL. The CDR3 has 13 residues. Trimming pared 3 bases from V and 8 bases from J, leaving 13 bases between. The CDR3 loop reads CASSQVYRKEAFF. CDR3 coding DNA: TGCGCCAGCAGCCAGGTATACAGAAAAGAAGCTTTCTTT.

V gene TRBV6-5 combines with J gene TRBJ1-5; D is unresolved. Trimming stripped 5 bases from V and 7 bases from J, with 12 bases between. The CDR3 length is 13 residues. Germline CDR1 and CDR2: MNHEY and SVGAGI. CDR3 protein: CASSPRTGQPQHF. In DNA form, the CDR3 reads TGTGCCAGCAGTCCCCGGACGGGGCAGCCCCAGCATTTT.

The chain combines TRBV6-5 with TRBJ1-2; D call uncertain. The CDR3 consists of 15 residues. Looked up from germline, CDR1 is MNHEY and CDR2 is SVGAGI. The V end lost 0 bases, the J end lost 1 base, and 9 bases lay between the germline ends. The CDR3 nucleotides read TGTGCCAGCAGTTACTCGAAACAACTTAACTATGGCTACACCTTC. It translates to CASSYSKQLNYGYTF.

This chain joins TRBV18 and TRBJ2-2, with 10 bases fitting TRBD1. This CDR3 contains 17 residues. The V segment lost 6 bases and the J segment 5 bases; nucleotides outside the gene matches: 12. Germline values: CDR1 KGHSH, CDR2 LQKENI. CDR3 protein: CASSHGQGVFGTGELFF. In DNA form, the CDR3 reads TGTGCCAGCTCCCATGGACAGGGGGTCTTCGGGACCGGGGAGCTGTTTTTT.

This chain connects TRBV4-3 to TRBJ1-2, with D possibly matching TRBD1 (6 bases). Trimming removed 6 bases from V and 6 bases from J, with 14 bases in between. Per germline, CDR1 LGHNA and CDR2 YSLEER. CDR3 length: 13 residues. CDR3 DNA sequence: TGCGCCAGCAGTCTACAGGGATTCGATGGCTACACCTTC. Amino acids: CASSLQGFDGYTF.

The V call is TRBV2, the J call TRBJ2-1; 10 bases align to TRBD1. Germline V gene data show CDR1 as SNHLY and CDR2 as FYNNEI. This CDR3 comprises 15 residues. The junction had 3 bases not matched to a gene; V was cut back by 2 bases and J by 5 bases. Written as DNA, the CDR3 is TGTGCCAGCAGTGAACGAGACAGGGGGCACAATGAGCAGTTCTTC. Encoded protein: CASSERDRGHNEQFF.

Concerning this clone itself: The sample contains more than one DNA sequence encoding this CDR3. The chain uses TRBV20-1 and TRBJ2-3; D gene ambiguous. Germline CDR1 and CDR2: DFQATT and SNEGSKA (reference sequence). Trimming left V 5 bases short and J 1 base short, with 4 bases between. The CDR3 loop spans 11 amino acids. CDR3: CSAQGTDTQYF. The CDR3 DNA reads as TGCAGTGCTCAGGGCACAGATACGCAGTATTTT.

This chain joins TRBV28 and TRBJ2-7; TRBD1 matches 8 bases. The CDR3 contains 14 residues. The J segment lost 2 bases and the V segment lost 6 bases, leaving 6 bases of the junction unmatched. The germline V gene encodes CDR1 MDHEN and CDR2 SYDVKM. CDR3 sequence (DNA): TGTGCCAGCAGCGGACAGGGCGACACCTACGAGCAGTACTTC. Its translation is CASSGQGDTYEQYF.

The chain couples TRBV7-8 to TRBJ1-3, with D uncertain. This CDR3 contains 13 residues. Trimming removed 2 bases at V and 7 bases at J, with 9 bases between. The germline CDR1 and CDR2 sequences are SGHVS and FQNEAQ. The CDR3 here is CASSLSLRNTIYF. CDR3 coding DNA: TGTGCCAGCAGCTTATCCCTAAGGAACACCATATATTTT.

V is TRBV5-4 and J is TRBJ2-5, with D possibly TRBD1 on 5 matching bases. CDR1 is SGHNT, CDR2 YYREEE, per germline (reference sequence). V dropped 3 bases and J dropped 1 base, with 13 bases sitting between them. The CDR3 has 15 amino acids. In DNA form, the CDR3 reads TGTGCCAGCAGCTCCCCCGCCCAGGGCCAAGAGACCCAGTACTTC. Its protein product is CASSSPAQGQETQYF.

The V call is TRBV5-1, the J call TRBJ2-5; 9 positions agree with TRBD1. CDR3 length: 17 amino acids. The V and J ends lost 4 bases and 6 bases, in that order; junction bases with no gene match: 16. Germline assignment: CDR1 SGHRS and CDR2 YFSETQ. The CDR3 here is CASSPWSTGGAGKTQYF. The CDR3 nucleotides are TGCGCCAGCAGCCCTTGGAGTACAGGGGGCGCGGGAAAGACCCAGTACTTC.

J is TRBJ1-2 and V is TRBV6-1, with D possibly being TRBD1 (5 bases). Trimming cost V 6 bases and J 5 bases, with 13 bases left between them. Germline V CDR1 and CDR2: MNHNS, SASEGT. CDR3 length: 13 residues. DNA of the CDR3: TGTGCCAGCAGCCTAGGGGAGCGGTATGGCTACACCTTC. Its protein product is CASSLGERYGYTF.

V is TRBV9 and J is TRBJ2-5, with D perhaps TRBD1 (5 bases). V was clipped by 0 bases and J by 5 bases, with 14 bases between them. This CDR3 contains 15 residues. The germline V gene encodes CDR1 SGDLS and CDR2 YYNGEE. In nucleotides, the CDR3 is TGTGCCAGCAGCGTAGTCCCAGGGCGGATGGAGACCCAGTACTTC. It encodes CASSVVPGRMETQYF.